The 14 T cell receptor beta chains below come from one sample, sequenced in a study of blood T cell repertoires in COVID-19. The protocol was immunoSEQ multiplex PCR, while the TCRdb copy is restricted to in-frame clones and leaves out a portion. The sample includes roughly 430,000 clones, roughly 84% of them seen just once. Material for sequencing was PBMCs or T cells enriched from blood (not recorded which). Receptor source: a woman under 30 who had been exposed to COVID-19.

The chain carries TRBV4-2 and TRBJ1-2; D remains ambiguous. The CDR3 covers 17 residues. Trimming cost V 0 bases and J 7 bases, with 21 bases left between them. Germline-derived CDR1 and CDR2 are LGHNA and YNFKEQ. The CDR3 protein is CASSQDRRGEGTVGYTF. The CDR3, as DNA: TGTGCCAGCAGCCAAGACAGAAGAGGTGAGGGAACAGTTGGCTACACCTTC.

A remark on this clone: Other DNA sequences in this specimen translate into the identical CDR3. The chain has TRBV2 and TRBJ1-6; D remains ambiguous. The CDR3 loop spans 15 amino acids. The germline V gene encodes CDR1 SNHLY and CDR2 FYNNEI. V lost 2 bases, J lost 0 bases, and 5 bases lay in between. The CDR3 bases are TGTGCCAGCAGTGAACGCAGCTCCTATAATTCACCCCTCCACTTT. Translation: CASSERSSYNSPLHF.

V is TRBV5-8 and J is TRBJ1-4; tentative D call: TRBD1 (5 bases). This CDR3 has 16 residues. V was shortened by 4 bases and J by 0 bases, with 13 bases between the two germline ends. In germline, CDR1 is SGHTS, CDR2 YDEGEE. As DNA, the CDR3 is TGTGCCAGCAGCAGCATTGTAGGGGCAACTAATGAAAAACTGTTTTTT. Protein sequence: CASSSIVGATNEKLFF. The entire variable domain, with the rest obtained from reference TRBV5-8 and TRBJ1-4, is as follows: EAGVTQSPTHLIKTRGQQATLRCSPISGHTSVYWYQQALGLGLQFLLWYDEGEERNRGNFPPRFSGRQFPNYSSELNVNALELEDSALYLCASSSIVGATNEKLFFGSGTQLSVL.

This clone was detected a few times. The gene calls are TRBV6-7 and TRBJ1-4, with D perhaps matching TRBD1 (5 bases). TRBV6-7 is an ORF, with its function uncertain. CDR3 length: 16 amino acids. Trimming removed 8 bases at V and 3 bases at J, with 19 bases between. CDR3 residues: CASDPRGVRANEKLFF. The CDR3 region has the DNA TGTGCCAGCGATCCCCGGGGGGTGAGGGCTAATGAAAAACTGTTTTTT.

CDR3 nucleotides: TGTGCCAGTACGGGGACAGGAAAGGGGGATCAGCCCCAGCATTTT. It encodes CASTGTGKGDQPQHF. V gene TRBV19 combines with J gene TRBJ1-5, with 8 bases that match TRBD1. The trim removed 7 bases at V and 5 bases at J, leaving 10 bases unmatched. The CDR3 is 15 residues long. Germline V gene data show CDR1 as LNHDA and CDR2 as SQIVND (reference sequence).

CDR3: CASSYSRGHGYTF. CDR3 DNA sequence: TGTGCCAGCAGTTACTCGAGAGGGCATGGCTACACCTTC. The chain couples TRBV6-5 to TRBJ1-2; unclear D gene. Deletions cut 0 bases from V and 6 bases from J, with 8 bases between. Germline assignment: CDR1 MNHEY and CDR2 SVGAGI. The CDR3 consists of 13 residues.

This rearrangement joins TRBV12-3 or TRBV12-4 to TRBJ1-3; D is perhaps TRBD1 (5 bases). The V and J ends lost 6 bases and 8 bases respectively, with 14 bases between them. This CDR3 has 13 residues. CDR3 bases: TGTGCCAGCAGAAGCGGGGTAGGGGACACCATATATTTT. Protein product: CASRSGVGDTIYF.

J is TRBJ1-4 and V is TRBV2; the D is unclear. V was trimmed by 3 bases and J by 8 bases, leaving 10 bases between them. This CDR3 is built from 13 residues. Germline assignment: CDR1 SNHLY and CDR2 FYNNEI. In DNA, the CDR3 is TGTGCCAGCAGTGACGGGGTAGCGGAAAAACTGTTTTTT. Protein: CASSDGVAEKLFF. The full variable domain, its missing parts supplied by reference TRBV2 and TRBJ1-4, is EPEVTQTPSHQVTQMGQEVILRCVPISNHLYFYWYRQILGQKVEFLVSFYNNEISEKSEIFDDQFSVERPDGSNFTLKIRSTKLEDSAMYFCASSDGVAEKLFFGSGTQLSVL.

The chain combines TRBV2 with TRBJ1-5; D possibly corresponds to TRBD1 (5 bases). The CDR3 has 15 residues. The V gene lost 4 bases and the J gene lost 0 bases, with 10 bases spanning the gap. Germline CDR1 reads SNHLY; CDR2 reads FYNNEI. DNA of the CDR3: TGTGCCAGCAGTGTTGGCAGGGCTAGCAATCAGCCCCAGCATTTT. The encoded protein is CASSVGRASNQPQHF.

V is TRBV5-1 and J is TRBJ2-7; the D gene is possibly TRBD2 (5 bases). V was shortened by 1 base and J by 3 bases, with 14 bases between the two germline ends. The CDR3 spans 15 residues. Germline assignment: CDR1 SGHRS and CDR2 YFSETQ. The CDR3 reads CASSLTAPRGYEQYF. CDR3 sequence (DNA): TGCGCCAGCAGCTTGACGGCGCCTCGGGGCTACGAGCAGTACTTC.

V and J are TRBV5-4 and TRBJ2-6, with D perhaps matching TRBD1 (6 bases). Germline V gives CDR1 SGHNT, CDR2 YYREEE (reference sequence). V dropped 0 bases and J dropped 0 bases, with 7 bases sitting between them. The CDR3 runs to 16 residues. CDR3 amino acids: CASSLGDNSGANVLTF. The CDR3 region has the DNA TGTGCCAGCAGCTTGGGGGACAACTCTGGGGCCAACGTCCTGACTTTC.

The chain joins TRBV3-1 (or the pseudogene TRBV3-2) to TRBJ2-1, with TRBD2 matching over 8 bases. Germline V gene data show CDR1 as LGHDT and CDR2 as YNNKEL (reference sequence). V was clipped by 1 base and J by 2 bases; unmatched bases: 7. The CDR3 runs 17 residues. The DNA for the CDR3 is TGTGCCAGCAGCCAAGTTCTTAGCGGGATCCCCTACAATGAGCAGTTCTTC. This gives the protein CASSQVLSGIPYNEQFF.

The chain links TRBV10-3 to TRBJ2-3; 9 bases match TRBD2. This CDR3 is built from 16 residues. In germline, CDR1 is ENHRY, CDR2 SYGVKD. J gave up 8 bases and V 4 bases, and 13 bases lay outside the gene matches. CDR3 bases: TGTGCCATCAGTGTGCTGTCCGGCGGGGGGGCGGGTACGCAGTATTTT. This encodes CAISVLSGGGAGTQYF.

The chain links TRBV6-5 to TRBJ1-6; 9 positions match TRBD1. Germline V gene lookup returns CDR1 MNHEY and CDR2 SVGAGI. The CDR3 is 13 residues long. V lost 7 bases and J lost 10; bases outside the gene matches: 5. The CDR3 DNA sequence: TGTGCCAGCACCAGACAGGGGGGATCACCCCTCCACTTT. Translation: CASTRQGGSPLHF.